The 16 T cell receptor beta chains below were found in one sample sequenced in a study of read filtering for tumor transcriptome and immune sequencing. Molecular barcoded adaptors covering alpha/delta and beta/gamma chains were used on 400 to 450 ng RNA. TCRdb fed the reads into MiXCR, producing one record per CDR3 protein. The sample contains about 58,000 distinct CDR3 sequences, 9% to 15% of which appear only once. Sequencing used a population of CD138-negative cells sorted from bone marrow. These receptors all come from a donor aged 40 or older with multiple myeloma.

This clonotype was detected many times. The rearrangement uses TRBV7-2 and TRBJ2-3; no clear D. V dropped 2 bases and J dropped 3 bases, with 6 bases sitting between them. Germline V gene lookup returns CDR1 SGHTA and CDR2 FQGNSA. CDR3 size: 13 residues. Written as DNA, the CDR3 is TGTGCCAGCAGCTTAATGACTACAGATACGCAGTATTTT. It yields the protein CASSLMTTDTQYF.

This clonotype was counted at least ten times. The V and J genes are TRBV4-1 and TRBJ1-1; no reliable D call. V lost 4 bases to trimming and J lost 0 bases, with 12 bases between them. The germline V gene encodes CDR1 MGHRA and CDR2 YSYEKL. The CDR3 sequence is 15 residues long. As DNA, the CDR3 is TGCGCCAGCAGCCCCCCTCCTGATTTGAACACTGAAGCTTTCTTT. Its translation is CASSPPPDLNTEAFF.

There are many counts of this clonotype. In DNA form, the CDR3 reads TGTGCCAGCAGCCCCCGGGGAACCTACAATGAGCAGTTCTTC. Translating gives CASSPRGTYNEQFF. The chain links TRBV7-9 to TRBJ2-1, with a weak D call TRBD2 (5 bases). The V and J ends lost 5 bases and 2 bases respectively, with 10 bases between them. The germline V gene encodes CDR1 SEHNR and CDR2 FQNEAQ (reference sequence). This CDR3 is built from 14 residues.

The J gene is TRBJ2-5, the V gene TRBV6-4; D may be TRBD1 (5 bases). This CDR3 has 13 amino acids. CDR1 MRHNA and CDR2 SNTAGT come from the germline V gene. Trimming took off 4 bases at V and 4 bases at J, with 10 bases between the two ends. This CDR3 reads CASSVRVGETQYF. The CDR3 nucleotides read TGTGCCAGCAGTGTCAGGGTCGGAGAGACCCAGTACTTC.

This clonotype was recorded a few times. One base away lies a much larger clone, so this may be a sequencing read error. The rearrangement uses TRBV12-3 or TRBV12-4 and TRBJ2-1; 8 bases match TRBD1. The closer fit of TRBJ2-7 to the DNA end suggests the J call may be wrong. This CDR3 comprises 14 residues. The CDR3 region has the DNA TGTGCCAGCACAGGACAGGGATCTTACAATGAGCAGTACTTC. It codes for CASTGQGSYNEQYF.

For the CDR3, the DNA is TGTGCCAGCACCCGGGCCGGGGGGTCCTACGAGCAGTACTTC. Protein product: CASTRAGGSYEQYF. This rearrangement joins TRBV12-3 or TRBV12-4 to TRBJ2-7, with 7 bases matching TRBD2. The V segment lost 7 bases and the J segment 1 base; nucleotides outside the gene matches: 7. The CDR3 is 14 amino acids.

As regards this clonotype: Given a much more abundant clone one base away, this may be a read error. The genes are TRBV2 and TRBJ2-7; 9 bases line up with TRBD2. There are 15 residues in the CDR3. In germline, CDR1 is SNHLY, CDR2 FYNNEI. This chain's CDR3 is CASSRGLALTYAQYF. The CDR3 DNA reads as TGTGCCAGCAGTAGGGGACTAGCATTAACCTACGCGCAGTACTTC.

This clonotype has a count of ten or more. The rearrangement uses TRBV5-1 and TRBJ2-3; no clear D. V lost 0 bases and J lost 2, with 7 bases in between. The CDR3 totals 14 residues. CDR1 is SGHRS, CDR2 YFSETQ, per germline. DNA for the CDR3: TGCGCCAGCAGCTTGGAAAGGGACACAGATACGCAGTATTTT. It codes for CASSLERDTDTQYF.

This clonotype was detected a few times. A read error is possible here, since a much larger clone lies one base away. The CDR3 DNA is TGTGCCAGCAGCTTCGCGGGACAGCCTAGCCTTCCCCGGGATCAGCCCCAGCATTTT. The encoded protein is CASSFAGQPSLPRDQPQHF. The gene calls are TRBV7-2 and TRBJ1-5; TRBD1 matches at 7 bases. V was pared by 3 bases and J by 5 bases, with 19 bases of the junction left unmatched. Germline V CDR1 and CDR2: SGHTA, FQGNSA. The CDR3 length is 19 residues.

This clonotype was recorded at least ten times. The rearrangement joins TRBV3-2 to TRBJ2-7; the table's D call of TRBD2 was not tested on the DNA. TRBV3-2 is a pseudogene locus. The length of the CDR3 is 13 residues. The CDR3: CASSQVAGNEQYF. In DNA form, the CDR3 reads TGTGCCAGCAGCCAAGTGGCGGGGAATGAGCAGTACTTC.

The chain employs TRBV6-1 and TRBJ2-1; D unclear. The germline gives CDR1 MNHNS, CDR2 SASEGT. This CDR3 has 14 amino acids. Trimming removed 1 base from V and 2 bases from J, with 6 bases in between. This CDR3 reads CASSEGFPYNEQFF. The CDR3, as DNA: TGTGCCAGCAGTGAAGGGTTCCCCTACAATGAGCAGTTCTTC.

This clonotype showed up many times. The rearrangement uses TRBV7-8 and TRBJ2-5, with 8 bases lining up with TRBD2. This CDR3 is 14 amino acids long. The V gene end was trimmed by 7 bases and the J gene end by 1 base; junction bases not matched to a gene: 5. Germline V lookup: CDR1 SGHVS, CDR2 FQNEAQ. The CDR3 loop is CASNLAGSQETQYF. CDR3 DNA sequence: TGTGCCAGCAACCTAGCGGGCAGCCAAGAGACCCAGTACTTC.

In its sample, this clonotype was seen many times. The V gene is TRBV2, the J gene TRBJ2-1; 8 positions agree with TRBD1. The germline CDR1 and CDR2 sequences are SNHLY and FYNNEI. J lost 7 bases, V lost 6 bases, and 14 bases had no gene match. This CDR3 has 16 amino acids. The CDR3 is CASRGGQGLPRNEQFF. The DNA of the CDR3 is TGTGCCAGCAGGGGAGGACAGGGTCTTCCGCGGAATGAGCAGTTCTTC.

This sequence joins TRBV7-3 and TRBJ2-3; a possible D gene is TRBD2 (6 bases). Trimming removed 2 bases from V and 0 bases from J, with 12 bases in between. Germline V gene data show CDR1 as SGHTA and CDR2 as FQGTGA. The CDR3 runs to 16 residues. The chain's CDR3 is CASSLLGGASTDTQYF. CDR3 sequence (DNA): TGTGCCAGCAGCTTACTCGGCGGGGCTAGCACAGATACGCAGTATTTT.

V usage is TRBV7-6 and J usage is TRBJ1-1, with D unresolved. This CDR3 comprises 15 residues. The ends were cut back, 4 bases at V and 0 bases at J, with 12 bases in the middle. Germline lookup yields CDR1 SGHVS and CDR2 FNYEAQ. In nucleotides, the CDR3 is TGTGCCAGCAGCTCCTTGGTTGGGATGAACACTGAAGCTTTCTTT. It specifies CASSSLVGMNTEAFF.

This clonotype was seen many times. This sequence joins TRBV7-9 and TRBJ1-2; 7 positions match TRBD1. V trimming: 5 bases; J trimming: 7 bases; junction bases outside the gene matches: 4. This CDR3 has 12 amino acids. Germline CDR1 is SEHNR and CDR2 is FQNEAQ (reference sequence). The CDR3 protein is CASSPQGPGYTF. The CDR3, as DNA: TGTGCCAGCAGCCCACAGGGGCCTGGCTACACCTTC. The full variable domain, its missing parts supplied by reference TRBV7-9 and TRBJ1-2, is DTGVSQNPRHKITKRGQNVTFRCDPISEHNRLYWYRQTLGQGPEFLTYFQNEAQLEKSRLLSDRFSAERPKGSFSTLEIQRTEQGDSAMYLCASSPQGPGYTFGSGTRLTVV.